The rows below give T cell receptor beta chains drawn from one sample of a study of molecular identifiers for immune sequencing clone quantification. TCRdb recomputed calls from the PCR reads with MiXCR, one row per CDR3 protein. The table shows 550,000 to 750,000 distinct CDR3 sequences, with 15% to 20% occurring only once. Sequenced material: naive CD8+ T cells from blood, with Jurkat cell RNA spiked in. Every receptor here comes from a human donor in good health. Some libraries in this study had Jurkat cell RNA spiked in. Each CDR3 is given with its conserved first and last residue. D genes are given only for firm matches. Clone size is shown for a subset of rows, as once, few, many or a class of expanded clone.

. | many | TRBJ2-3 | TRBV5-1 | CASSPGTTPDTQYF | TGCGCCAGCAGCCCCGGGACAACCCCAGATACGCAGTATTTT
. | . | TRBJ2-2 | TRBV30 | CAADEVSYSGELFF | TGTGCCGCGGACGAGGTTTCTTACAGCGGGGAGCTGTTTTTT
. | many | TRBJ2-7 | TRBV11-3 | CASSPTGGYYEQYF | TGTGCCAGCAGCCCCACCGGTGGGTACTACGAGCAGTACTTC
. | many | TRBJ2-5 | TRBV4-1 | CASSLSGGHETQYF | TGCGCCAGCAGCCTCTCTGGGGGCCATGAGACCCAGTACTTC
TRBD2 | . | TRBJ2-1 | TRBV28 | CASSWPSGPTLGAYNEQFF | TGTGCCAGCAGTTGGCCTAGCGGGCCTACATTGGGGGCCTACAATGAGCAGTTCTTC
. | many | TRBJ2-3 | TRBV2 | CASSGVGLSTDTQYF | TGTGCCAGCAGTGGGGTTGGACTGAGCACAGATACGCAGTATTTT
. | . | TRBJ2-1 | TRBV5-6 | CASLRRAFSYNEQFF | TGTGCCAGTCTCAGAAGAGCATTTTCCTACAATGAGCAGTTCTTC
. | few | TRBJ2-5 | TRBV7-9 | CASSPEYF | TGTGCCAGCAGCCCAGAATACTTC
. | . | TRBJ2-7 | TRBV27 | CASISPLRYEQYF | TGTGCCAGCATTAGTCCCCTCCGCTACGAGCAGTACTTC
TRBD1 | many | TRBJ1-2 | TRBV12-3/TRBV12-4 | CASSWSGGHGYTF | TGTGCCAGCAGCTGGTCAGGGGGTCATGGCTACACCTTC
. | few | TRBJ2-1 | TRBV11-2 | CASSSGGRPYNEQFF | TGTGCCAGCAGCTCAGGTGGGAGACCCTACAATGAGCAGTTCTTC
. | many | TRBJ1-1 | TRBV29-1 | CSVDQRSQLEAFF | TGCAGCGTTGACCAGCGGAGTCAACTTGAAGCTTTCTTT
. | few | TRBJ2-7 | TRBV7-2 | CASSLDASVDYEQYF | TGTGCCAGCAGCTTAGACGCTAGCGTAGACTACGAGCAGTACTTC
. | many | TRBJ1-4 | TRBV7-9 | CASSAAQGAEKLFF | TGTGCCAGCAGCGCGGCCCAAGGGGCAGAAAAACTGTTTTTT
TRBD1 | many | TRBJ2-7 | TRBV20-1 | CSARPGTGAIIYEQYF | TGCAGTGCTAGGCCGGGGACAGGGGCCATCATCTACGAGCAGTACTTC
TRBD2 | many | TRBJ2-3 | TRBV6-6 | CASSYGGGWDTQYF | TGTGCCAGCAGTTACGGGGGGGGATGGGATACGCAGTATTTT
. | many | TRBJ1-1 | TRBV20-1 | CSASWGVEAFF | TGCAGTGCTAGTTGGGGGGTTGAAGCTTTCTTT
. | . | TRBJ1-6 | TRBV10-3 | CAICDPGRNSPLHF | TGTGCCATCTGTGATCCAGGAAGAAATTCACCCCTCCACTTT
TRBD1 | many | TRBJ2-4 | TRBV6-5 | CASSLSGQGAAKNIQYF | TGTGCCAGCAGTCTCTCAGGGCAGGGGGCCGCCAAAAACATTCAGTACTTC
. | many | TRBJ1-1 | TRBV11-2 | CASSLRLGSEAFF | TGTGCCAGCAGCCTTAGGTTGGGGTCTGAAGCTTTCTTT
. | few | TRBJ2-5 | TRBV20-1 | CSARPLLSETQYF | TGCAGTGCTCGACCCCTTCTAAGCGAGACCCAGTACTTC
TRBD1 | many | TRBJ2-7 | TRBV27 | CASSTGQGVFYEQYF | TGTGCCAGCAGTACAGGACAGGGGGTTTTCTACGAGCAGTACTTC
. | . | TRBJ2-3 | TRBV6-6 | CAGSYASGTRGTQYF | TGTGCCGGCAGTTACGCTTCGGGGACCAGGGGTACGCAGTATTTT
TRBD1 | . | TRBJ1-2 | TRBV7-6 | CASSLGQTGGDYTF | TGTGCCAGCAGCTTAGGGCAGACAGGGGGCGACTACACCTTC
TRBD2 | many | TRBJ2-7 | TRBV20-1 | CSASSAGAYEQYF | TGCAGTGCTAGTTCCGCGGGAGCCTACGAGCAGTACTTC
. | many | TRBJ1-5 | TRBV30 | CAWSTSVASNQPQHF | TGTGCCTGGAGCACATCCGTGGCTAGCAATCAGCCCCAGCATTTT
. | . | TRBJ2-2 | TRBV9 | CANSVDQELFF | TGTGCCAACAGCGTAGATCAGGAGCTGTTTTTT
. | . | TRBJ1-2 | TRBV12-5 | CASGDDRANYGYTF | TGTGCTAGTGGTGACGACAGAGCTAACTATGGCTACACCTTC
. | many | TRBJ1-2 | TRBV29-1 | CSVGPAEGALYTF | TGCAGCGTTGGCCCGGCGGAGGGTGCCCTCTACACCTTC
TRBD2 | . | TRBJ2-1 | TRBV10-3 | CAISESLAGGDEQFF | TGTGCCATCAGTGAGTCCCTAGCGGGAGGGGATGAGCAGTTCTTC
. | few | TRBJ2-7 | TRBV7-9 | CASSPSAEYEQYF | TGTGCCAGCAGCCCATCCGCGGAATACGAGCAGTACTTC
. | . | TRBJ1-2 | TRBV3-1 | CASGQTGQPNYGYTF | TGTGCCAGCGGCCAAACCGGACAGCCAAATTATGGCTACACCTTC